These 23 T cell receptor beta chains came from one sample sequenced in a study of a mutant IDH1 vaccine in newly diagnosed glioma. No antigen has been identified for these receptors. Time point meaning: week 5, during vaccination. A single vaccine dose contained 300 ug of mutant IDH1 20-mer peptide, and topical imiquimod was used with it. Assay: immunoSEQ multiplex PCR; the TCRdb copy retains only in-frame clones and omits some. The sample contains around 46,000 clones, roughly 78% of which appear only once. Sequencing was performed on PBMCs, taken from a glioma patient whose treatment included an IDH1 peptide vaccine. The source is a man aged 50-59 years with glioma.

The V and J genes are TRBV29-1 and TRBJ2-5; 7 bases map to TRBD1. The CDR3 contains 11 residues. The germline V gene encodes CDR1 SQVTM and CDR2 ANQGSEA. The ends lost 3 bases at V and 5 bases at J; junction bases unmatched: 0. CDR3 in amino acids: CSVEDRETQYF. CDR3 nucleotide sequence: TGCAGCGTTGAGGACAGGGAGACCCAGTACTTC.

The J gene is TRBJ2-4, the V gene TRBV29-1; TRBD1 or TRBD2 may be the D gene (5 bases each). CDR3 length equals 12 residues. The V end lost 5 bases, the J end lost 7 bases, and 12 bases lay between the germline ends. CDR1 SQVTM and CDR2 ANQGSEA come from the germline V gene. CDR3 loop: CSVRRDDNIQYF. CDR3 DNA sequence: TGCAGCGTTAGACGGGACGATAACATTCAGTACTTC. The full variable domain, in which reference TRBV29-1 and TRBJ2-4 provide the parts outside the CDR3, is SAVISQKPSRDICQRGTSLTIQCQVDSQVTMMFWYRQQPGQSLTLIATANQGSEATYESGFVIDKFPISRPNLTFSTLTVSNMSPEDSSIYLCSVRRDDNIQYFGAGTRLSVL.

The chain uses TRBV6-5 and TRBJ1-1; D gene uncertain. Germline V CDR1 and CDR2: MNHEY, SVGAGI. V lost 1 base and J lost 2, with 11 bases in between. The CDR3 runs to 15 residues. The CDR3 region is CASSYYGEGNTEAFF. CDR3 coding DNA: TGTGCCAGCAGTTACTACGGGGAGGGAAACACTGAAGCTTTCTTT.

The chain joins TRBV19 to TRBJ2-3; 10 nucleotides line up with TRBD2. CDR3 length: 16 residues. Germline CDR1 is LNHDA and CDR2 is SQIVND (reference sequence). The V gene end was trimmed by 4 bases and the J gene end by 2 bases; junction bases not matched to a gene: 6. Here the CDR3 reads CASSTSGGEPTDTQYF. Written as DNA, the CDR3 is TGTGCCAGTAGTACTAGCGGGGGAGAACCCACAGATACGCAGTATTTT.

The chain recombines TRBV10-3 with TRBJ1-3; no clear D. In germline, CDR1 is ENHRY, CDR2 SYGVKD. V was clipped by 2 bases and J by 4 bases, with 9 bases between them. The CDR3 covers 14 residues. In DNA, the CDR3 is TGTGCCATCAGTGAGATAGGGTCCGGAAACACCATATATTTT. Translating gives CAISEIGSGNTIYF.

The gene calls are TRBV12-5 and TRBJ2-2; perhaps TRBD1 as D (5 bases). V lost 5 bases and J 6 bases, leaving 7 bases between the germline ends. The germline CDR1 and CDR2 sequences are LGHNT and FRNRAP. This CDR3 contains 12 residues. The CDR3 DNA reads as TGTGCTAGTGGTCAAGGGGCCGGGGAGCTGTTTTTT. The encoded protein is CASGQGAGELFF.

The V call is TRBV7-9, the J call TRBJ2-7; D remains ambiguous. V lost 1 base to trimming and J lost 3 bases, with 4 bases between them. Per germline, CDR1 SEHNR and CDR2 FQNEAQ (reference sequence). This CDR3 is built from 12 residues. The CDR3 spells CASSLGVYEQYF. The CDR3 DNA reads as TGTGCCAGCAGCTTAGGGGTCTACGAGCAGTACTTC. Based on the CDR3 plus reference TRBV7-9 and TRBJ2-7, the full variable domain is DTGVSQNPRHKITKRGQNVTFRCDPISEHNRLYWYRQTLGQGPEFLTYFQNEAQLEKSRLLSDRFSAERPKGSFSTLEIQRTEQGDSAMYLCASSLGVYEQYFGPGTRLTVT.

The CDR3 here is CASSKQGSTEAFF. The CDR3 coding sequence is TGTGCCAGCAGTAAACAGGGGAGCACTGAAGCTTTCTTT. This chain links TRBV2 with TRBJ1-1, with TRBD1 matching over 7 bases. The CDR3 is made up of 13 amino acids. The J segment lost 4 bases and the V segment lost 5 bases, leaving 4 bases of the junction unmatched. Germline V gives CDR1 SNHLY, CDR2 FYNNEI. Full variable domain (rest looked up from reference TRBV2 and TRBJ1-1): EPEVTQTPSHQVTQMGQEVILRCVPISNHLYFYWYRQILGQKVEFLVSFYNNEISEKSEIFDDQFSVERPDGSNFTLKIRSTKLEDSAMYFCASSKQGSTEAFFGQGTRLTVV.

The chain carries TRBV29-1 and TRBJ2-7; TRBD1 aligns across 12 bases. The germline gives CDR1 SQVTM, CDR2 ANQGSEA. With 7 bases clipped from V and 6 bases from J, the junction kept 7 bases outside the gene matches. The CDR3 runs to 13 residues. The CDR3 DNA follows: TGCAGCGCGACGGGACAGGGGGCAGGCGAGCAGTACTTC. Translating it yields CSATGQGAGEQYF.

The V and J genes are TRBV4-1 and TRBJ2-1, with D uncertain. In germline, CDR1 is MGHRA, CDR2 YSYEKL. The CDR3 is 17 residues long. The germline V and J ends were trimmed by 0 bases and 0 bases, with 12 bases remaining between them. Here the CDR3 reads CASSQEPPQSSYNEQFF. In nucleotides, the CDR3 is TGCGCCAGCAGCCAAGAACCCCCCCAGAGCTCCTACAATGAGCAGTTCTTC.

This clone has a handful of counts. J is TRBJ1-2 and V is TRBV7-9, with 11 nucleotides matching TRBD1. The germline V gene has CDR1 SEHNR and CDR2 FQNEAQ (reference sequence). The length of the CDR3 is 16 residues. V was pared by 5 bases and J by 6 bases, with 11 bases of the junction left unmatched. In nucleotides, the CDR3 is TGTGCCAGCAGCAACCCCCTGGACAGGGGGCAAGATGGCTACACCTTC. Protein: CASSNPLDRGQDGYTF.

CDR3 amino acids: CATVPPSGVYEQYF. CDR3 nucleotide sequence: TGTGCCACGGTACCTCCTAGCGGGGTCTACGAGCAGTACTTC. The rearrangement uses TRBV28 and TRBJ2-7, with TRBD2 matching over 9 bases. The CDR3 is 14 residues long. Trimming took 10 bases from V and 3 from J; bases not matched to a gene: 10. Germline CDR1 MDHEN, CDR2 SYDVKM.

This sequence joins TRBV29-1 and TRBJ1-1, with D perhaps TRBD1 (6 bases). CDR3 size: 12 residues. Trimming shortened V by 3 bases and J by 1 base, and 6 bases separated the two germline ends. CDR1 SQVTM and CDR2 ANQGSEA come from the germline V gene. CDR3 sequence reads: CSVEGQNTEAFF. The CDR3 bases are TGCAGCGTTGAGGGACAGAACACTGAAGCTTTCTTT.

In DNA, the CDR3 is TGTGCCAGCAGTGGGGAGTATAAGGCTCGTAGCTCCTATAATTCACCCCTCCACTTT. Translating it yields CASSGEYKARSSYNSPLHF. The chain links TRBV2 to TRBJ1-6; no firm D call. Trimming took off 4 bases at V and 0 bases at J, with 19 bases between the two ends. The germline CDR1 and CDR2 sequences are SNHLY and FYNNEI. The CDR3 has 19 residues.

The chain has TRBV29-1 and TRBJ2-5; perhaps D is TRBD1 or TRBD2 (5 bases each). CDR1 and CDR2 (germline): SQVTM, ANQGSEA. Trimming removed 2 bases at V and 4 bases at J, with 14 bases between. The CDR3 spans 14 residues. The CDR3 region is CSVESGPGAETQYF. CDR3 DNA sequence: TGCAGCGTTGAATCGGGACCCGGGGCAGAGACCCAGTACTTC.

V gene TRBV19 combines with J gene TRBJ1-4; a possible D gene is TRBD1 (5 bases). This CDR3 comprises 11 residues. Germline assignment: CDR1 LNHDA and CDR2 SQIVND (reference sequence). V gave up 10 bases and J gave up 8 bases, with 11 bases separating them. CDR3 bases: TGTGCCATAAGGGGAGGAGAAAAACTGTTTTTT. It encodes CAIRGGEKLFF.

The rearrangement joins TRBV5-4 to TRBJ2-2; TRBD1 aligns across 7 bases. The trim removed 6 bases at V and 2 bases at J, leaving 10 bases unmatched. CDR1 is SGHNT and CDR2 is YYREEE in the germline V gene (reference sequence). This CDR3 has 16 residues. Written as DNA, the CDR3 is TGTGCCAGCAACCGACAGGGCGTCATTAACACCGGGGAGCTGTTTTTT. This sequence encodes CASNRQGVINTGELFF. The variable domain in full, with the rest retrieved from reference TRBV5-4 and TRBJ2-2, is ETGVTQSPTHLIKTRGQQVTLRCSSQSGHNTVSWYQQALGQGPQFIFQYYREEENGRGNFPPRFSGLQFPNYSSELNVNALELDDSALYLCASNRQGVINTGELFFGEGSRLTVL.

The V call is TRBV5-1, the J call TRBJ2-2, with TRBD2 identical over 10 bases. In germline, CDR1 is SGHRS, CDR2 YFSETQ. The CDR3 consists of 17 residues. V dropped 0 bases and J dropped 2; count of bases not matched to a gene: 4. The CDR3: CASSLDSGGPNTGELFF. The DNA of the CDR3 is TGCGCCAGCAGCTTGGATAGCGGGGGGCCTAACACCGGGGAGCTGTTTTTT.

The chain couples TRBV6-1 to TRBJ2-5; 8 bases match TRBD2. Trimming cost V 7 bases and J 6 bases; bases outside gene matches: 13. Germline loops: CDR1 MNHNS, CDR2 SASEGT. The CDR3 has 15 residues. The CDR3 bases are TGTGCCAGCAAAGGGGGACTAGACGTAATCCAGACCCAGTACTTC. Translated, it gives CASKGGLDVIQTQYF.

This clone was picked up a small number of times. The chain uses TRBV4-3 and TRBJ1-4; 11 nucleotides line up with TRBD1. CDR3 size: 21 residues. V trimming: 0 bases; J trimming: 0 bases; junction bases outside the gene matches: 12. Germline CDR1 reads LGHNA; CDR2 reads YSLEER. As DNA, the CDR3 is TGCGCCAGCAGCCAAGACCACCCCGGGACAGGGGGTCCCACAACTAATGAAAAACTGTTTTTT. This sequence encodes CASSQDHPGTGGPTTNEKLFF.

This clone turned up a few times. The CDR3 spells CASSYSTLGSYEQYF. In DNA form, the CDR3 reads TGTGCCAGCAGTTACTCGACACTAGGCTCCTACGAGCAGTACTTC. V gene TRBV6-5 combines with J gene TRBJ2-7; tentative D call: TRBD2 (5 bases). The germline V gene has CDR1 MNHEY and CDR2 SVGAGI. Deletions cut 0 bases from V and 0 bases from J, with 9 bases between. The CDR3 consists of 15 residues.

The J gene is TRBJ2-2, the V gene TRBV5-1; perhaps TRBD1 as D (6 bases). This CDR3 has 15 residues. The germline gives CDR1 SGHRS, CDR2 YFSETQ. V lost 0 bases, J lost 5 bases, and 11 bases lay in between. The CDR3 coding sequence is TGCGCCAGCAGCTTGGGGACAGTGGTTACCGGGGAGCTGTTTTTT. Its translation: CASSLGTVVTGELFF.

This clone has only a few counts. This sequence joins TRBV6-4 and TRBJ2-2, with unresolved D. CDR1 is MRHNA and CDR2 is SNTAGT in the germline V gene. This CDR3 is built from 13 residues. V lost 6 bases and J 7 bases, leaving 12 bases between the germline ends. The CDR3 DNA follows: TGTGCCAGCAGCAAGGGTCTACTCGGGGAGCTGTTTTTT. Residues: CASSKGLLGELFF.